This TCR beta chain was sequenced during a study of early stage breast cancer tumors. Using immunoSEQ multiplex PCR, the repertoire was profiled, and TCRdb retains in-frame clones only, with some absent. The top ten clones hold about an eighth of a sample with approximately 30,000 clones, roughly 80% of them seen once. This clone has just a few counts. Its antigen is not identified. Regarding the study as a whole: Tumors had roughly 2.4-fold higher T cell density and higher clonality than adjacent normal breast tissue.

The CDR3 spans 14 residues. Per germline, CDR1 SGHAT and CDR2 FQNNGV. Trimming removed 4 bases from V and 2 bases from J, with 11 bases in between. The V gene is TRBV11-2, the J gene TRBJ2-5, with D perhaps matching TRBD2 (5 bases). The sequencing input was blood. This receptor was taken from a person between 55 and 69 years old with breast cancer. The CDR3 region is CASSYNEGQETQYF. CDR3 sequence (DNA): TGTGCCAGCAGCTACAATGAGGGACAAGAGACCCAGTACTTC.